These T cell receptor beta chains were read from a single sample in a study of T cell repertoires in ileal Crohn's disease. Clones were read by immunoSEQ multiplex PCR, and TCRdb kept only the in-frame ones, dropping some. The sample yields about 14,000 clones, around 78% seen once. Source material: ileal tissue. These receptors came from an adult with Crohn's disease. Each CDR3 is given with its conserved first and last residue. Fields, in order: V gene, J gene, clone size, D gene, CDR3 protein, CDR3 DNA. A D gene is named only where the DNA matches it firmly. Clone size is stated in some rows and not others, as once, few, many or a class when expanded.

V gene: TRBV19
J gene: TRBJ2-5
clone size: NA
D gene: TRBD1
CDR3 protein: CASSTGRGLLETQYF
CDR3 DNA: TGTGCCAGCTCAACAGGCAGGGGGCTATTGGAGACCCAGTACTTC

V gene: TRBV5-1
J gene: TRBJ1-4
clone size: once
D gene: TRBD1
CDR3 protein: CASSPGTAEKLFF
CDR3 DNA: TGCGCCAGCAGCCCTGGGACAGCTGAAAAACTGTTTTTT

V gene: TRBV6-6
J gene: TRBJ2-1
clone size: once
D gene: TRBD2
CDR3 protein: CASSRPPGLEHNEQFF
CDR3 DNA: TGTGCCAGCAGTCGCCCTCCGGGACTAGAACACAATGAGCAGTTCTTC

V gene: TRBV7-2
J gene: TRBJ1-2
clone size: NA
D gene: NA
CDR3 protein: CASSPRYGYTF
CDR3 DNA: TGTGCCAGCAGCCCCCGCTATGGCTACACCTTC

V gene: TRBV7-2
J gene: TRBJ1-2
clone size: NA
D gene: NA
CDR3 protein: CASSQRGGREYGYTF
CDR3 DNA: TGTGCCAGCAGCCAGCGCGGGGGGCGTGAGTATGGCTACACCTTC

V gene: TRBV5-6
J gene: TRBJ1-3
clone size: NA
D gene: TRBD1
CDR3 protein: CASSFRTGQGNTIYF
CDR3 DNA: TGTGCCAGCAGCTTCCGGACAGGGCAGGGAAACACCATATATTTT

V gene: TRBV5-1
J gene: TRBJ1-2
clone size: few
D gene: TRBD1
CDR3 protein: CASSARVGTDYGYTF
CDR3 DNA: TGCGCCAGCAGCGCCCGCGTCGGGACAGACTATGGCTACACCTTC

V gene: TRBV7-3
J gene: TRBJ2-1
clone size: once
D gene: NA
CDR3 protein: CASSPTGTQNEQFF
CDR3 DNA: TGTGCCAGCAGCCCAACCGGGACTCAGAATGAGCAGTTCTTC

V gene: TRBV20-1
J gene: TRBJ2-2
clone size: NA
D gene: NA
CDR3 protein: CSATFTGELFF
CDR3 DNA: TGCAGTGCTACGTTCACCGGGGAGCTGTTTTTT

V gene: TRBV30
J gene: TRBJ1-3
clone size: NA
D gene: NA
CDR3 protein: CAWNRARSGNTIYF
CDR3 DNA: TGTGCCTGGAACAGGGCCCGCTCTGGAAACACCATATATTTT

V gene: TRBV5-5
J gene: TRBJ1-1
clone size: NA
D gene: NA
CDR3 protein: CASSLVGLKNTEAFF
CDR3 DNA: TGTGCCAGCAGCTTGGTGGGACTTAAGAACACTGAAGCTTTCTTT

V gene: TRBV11-2
J gene: TRBJ1-2
clone size: NA
D gene: TRBD1
CDR3 protein: CASSSSRGRSWGYTF
CDR3 DNA: TGTGCCAGCAGCAGTTCCAGGGGGCGTTCCTGGGGCTACACCTTC

V gene: TRBV29-1
J gene: TRBJ2-4
clone size: NA
D gene: NA
CDR3 protein: CSVERGGDIQYF
CDR3 DNA: TGCAGCGTTGAACGAGGGGGGGACATTCAGTACTTC

V gene: TRBV28
J gene: TRBJ2-7
clone size: NA
D gene: TRBD2
CDR3 protein: CASSALAGGSYEQYF
CDR3 DNA: TGTGCCAGCAGTGCCCTAGCGGGGGGGTCCTACGAGCAGTACTTC

V gene: TRBV28
J gene: TRBJ1-2
clone size: NA
D gene: NA
CDR3 protein: CASGPGFYGYTF
CDR3 DNA: TGTGCCAGCGGGCCCGGATTCTATGGCTACACCTTC

V gene: TRBV5-6
J gene: TRBJ2-5
clone size: NA
D gene: NA
CDR3 protein: CASSNPRLVNQETQYF
CDR3 DNA: TGTGCCAGCAGCAACCCTCGGTTAGTGAACCAAGAGACCCAGTACTTC

V gene: TRBV5-1
J gene: TRBJ2-1
clone size: NA
D gene: TRBD2
CDR3 protein: CASSLGSGGGEWNEQFF
CDR3 DNA: TGCGCCAGCAGCTTAGGTTCAGGCGGGGGGGAGTGGAATGAGCAGTTCTTC

V gene: TRBV5-1
J gene: TRBJ2-2
clone size: NA
D gene: TRBD1
CDR3 protein: CASRTGAGELFF
CDR3 DNA: TGCGCCAGCAGAACAGGGGCCGGGGAGCTGTTTTTT

V gene: TRBV5-4
J gene: TRBJ1-2
clone size: NA
D gene: NA
CDR3 protein: CASSLASRGYTF
CDR3 DNA: TGTGCCAGCAGCTTGGCTTCTAGGGGCTACACCTTC

V gene: TRBV2
J gene: TRBJ2-2
clone size: NA
D gene: TRBD1
CDR3 protein: CASRPGQRRNTGELFF
CDR3 DNA: TGTGCCAGCAGGCCGGGACAGAGAAGGAACACCGGGGAGCTGTTTTTT

V gene: TRBV5-1
J gene: TRBJ2-3
clone size: NA
D gene: NA
CDR3 protein: CASRTTGGYDTQYF
CDR3 DNA: TGCGCCAGCAGGACAACGGGGGGCTACGATACGCAGTATTTT

V gene: TRBV29-1
J gene: TRBJ2-7
clone size: NA
D gene: TRBD2
CDR3 protein: CSVDDSRGGPRTEQYF
CDR3 DNA: TGCAGCGTTGATGATTCGCGGGGGGGCCCACGGACGGAGCAGTACTTC

V gene: TRBV27
J gene: TRBJ1-5
clone size: NA
D gene: TRBD1
CDR3 protein: CASSFNWGQGSNQPQHF
CDR3 DNA: TGTGCCAGCAGTTTTAATTGGGGACAGGGAAGCAATCAGCCCCAGCATTTT

V gene: TRBV7-3
J gene: TRBJ2-1
clone size: few
D gene: TRBD2
CDR3 protein: CASSRRGAGGPNEQFF
CDR3 DNA: TGTGCCAGCAGCCGCCGTGGAGCGGGGGGGCCCAATGAGCAGTTCTTC

V gene: TRBV4-3
J gene: TRBJ2-6
clone size: NA
D gene: NA
CDR3 protein: CASSQARVASGANVLTF
CDR3 DNA: TGCGCCAGCAGCCAGGCTCGGGTCGCCTCTGGGGCCAACGTCCTGACTTTC

V gene: TRBV5-4
J gene: TRBJ2-3
clone size: NA
D gene: TRBD2
CDR3 protein: CASSPSGGAAADTQYF
CDR3 DNA: TGTGCCAGCAGCCCTAGCGGGGGGGCGGCCGCAGATACGCAGTATTTT

V gene: TRBV7-9
J gene: TRBJ2-5
clone size: NA
D gene: TRBD2
CDR3 protein: CASSFTSGGETQYF
CDR3 DNA: TGTGCCAGCAGCTTTACTAGCGGGGGAGAGACCCAGTACTTC

V gene: TRBV28
J gene: TRBJ1-6
clone size: NA
D gene: TRBD1
CDR3 protein: CASSLSTGTGDANSPLHF
CDR3 DNA: TGTGCCAGCAGTCTATCCACCGGGACAGGGGATGCAAATTCACCCCTCCACTTT

V gene: TRBV7-8
J gene: TRBJ2-5
clone size: NA
D gene: TRBD2
CDR3 protein: CASSFSGGSEETQYF
CDR3 DNA: TGTGCCAGCAGCTTCAGCGGGGGGAGCGAAGAGACCCAGTACTTC